This T cell receptor beta chain derives from a study of identifying expanded T cells in peripheral blood. The study, taken as a whole, reports: Variance in clone template counts between approximately two-week samples significantly increased with total template count across all healthy donors. Technical replicates showed 0.9 to 1.5 changed clones; two weeks about 16; four weeks 19.

Trimming removed 4 bases from V and 4 bases from J; junction bases left unmatched: 9. Germline V gene data show CDR1 as SGHTA and CDR2 as FQGNSA. There are 16 residues in the CDR3. Healthy donors had no documented immune events, such as infections, while sampled. Profiled with immunoSEQ multiplex PCR; TCRdb holds only in-frame clones, not every one. There are around 84,000 clones in the sample; 70% to 90% occur only once, and approximately 7% lies in the top ten. Worth noting for this clone: Its antigen remains unknown.

J is TRBJ2-2 and V is TRBV7-2; 7 nucleotides agree with TRBD1. Sequenced sample: blood. The sequence was obtained from a person between 18 and 70 years old in good health. In DNA form, the CDR3 reads TGTGCCAGCAGCTCCCAGACAGGGTCGGGCACCGGGGAGCTGTTTTTT. Encoded protein: CASSSQTGSGTGELFF.